Listed below are T cell receptor beta chains from one sample, sequenced in a study of patients with pleural tuberculosis. TCRdb ran MiXCR on the reads and lists one entry per CDR3 protein. The data hold approximately 50,000 distinct CDR3 sequences, with less than 9.5% observed a single time. The origin of the receptors is a human donor with pleural tuberculosis. Both conserved end residues are part of each CDR3. Each record gives: V gene, J gene, D gene, clone size, CDR3 protein, CDR3 DNA. A D gene is named only where the DNA matches it firmly. Some rows mark clone size as missing; the rest say once, few, many or name a class of expanded clone.

>TRBV4-2|TRBJ2-5|-|many
CASSLTNGYQETQYF
TGTGCCAGCAGCCTTACAAATGGGTACCAAGAGACCCAGTACTTC
>TRBV11-1|TRBJ2-3|-|many
CASSLGSADTQYF
TGTGCCAGCAGCTTGGGCTCTGCGGATACGCAGTATTTT
>TRBV11-2|TRBJ1-1|-|many
CASSLGGRAGAFF
TGTGCCAGCAGCTTAGGCGGCCGCGCGGGAGCTTTCTTT
>TRBV24-1|TRBJ1-5|-|many
CATSDPGGGDNQPQHF
TGTGCCACCAGTGACCCCGGAGGAGGAGACAATCAGCCCCAGCATTTT
>TRBV11-1|TRBJ2-2|-|-
CASSLGSTGELFF
TGTGCCAGCAGCTTAGGATCCACCGGGGAGCTGTTCTTT
>TRBV19|TRBJ2-1|-|-
CASSILAVSYNEQFF
TGTGCCAGTAGTATCTTAGCGGTCTCCTACAATGAGCAGTTCTTC
>TRBV19|TRBJ2-1|TRBD2|many
CASSFQGGNEQFF
TGTGCCAGTAGTTTTCAGGGAGGGAATGAGCAGTTCTTC
>TRBV30|TRBJ1-5|-|-
CAWSSGLDNQPQHF
TGTGCCTGGAGTTCGGGTTTGGACAATCAGCCCCAGCATTTT
>TRBV2|TRBJ1-2|TRBD1|many
CASSDGSGGLDYTF
TGTGCCAGCAGTGATGGTTCAGGGGGGCTTGACTACACCTTC
>TRBV5-1|TRBJ1-1|-|medium-sized
CATAPRGNGEAFF
TGCGCCACAGCCCCGCGAGGGAACGGTGAAGCTTTCTTT
>TRBV5-6|TRBJ2-3|-|-
CASSWGTDTQYF
TGTGCCAGCAGCTGGGGCACAGATACGCAGTATTTT
>TRBV6-2/TRBV6-3|TRBJ2-1|-|many
CASSSLLSDEQFF
TGTGCCAGCAGTTCCTTACTCAGCGATGAGCAGTTCTTC
>TRBV2|TRBJ1-4|-|many
CASTGRVLREKLFF
TGTGCCAGCACCGGGAGGGTCTTACGAGAAAAACTGTTTTTT
>TRBV5-1|TRBJ1-1|-|many
CASSLAQGRTEAFF
TGCGCCAGCAGCTTGGCGCAGGGGAGGACTGAAGCTTTCTTT
>TRBV28|TRBJ1-1|-|many
CASGSGVPNTEAFF
TGTGCCAGCGGATCGGGGGTCCCGAACACTGAAGCTTTCTTT
>TRBV29-1|TRBJ1-2|-|few
CSVEYYGYTF
TGCAGCGTGGAGTACTATGGCTACACCTTC
>TRBV7-9|TRBJ1-2|TRBD1|many
CAGGQGDGYTF
TGTGCCGGGGGACAGGGAGATGGCTACACCTTC
>TRBV5-4|TRBJ2-7|TRBD2|few
CASSLAPVAGVYEQYF
TGTGCCAGCAGCTTGGCCCCAGTAGCGGGAGTCTACGAGCAGTACTTC
>TRBV20-1|TRBJ1-5|TRBD1|many
CSARETGFRTGVDQPQHF
TGCAGTGCTAGAGAGACGGGTTTTCGCACAGGGGTGGATCAGCCCCAGCATTTT
>TRBV10-3|TRBJ1-1|TRBD1|many
CAISESLQGAEAFF
TGTGCCATCAGTGAGTCGCTCCAGGGGGCTGAAGCTTTCTTT
>TRBV7-6|TRBJ1-1|-|many
CASSFGQGTEAFF
TGTGCCAGCAGCTTTGGCCAGGGGACTGAAGCTTTCTTT
>TRBV6-2/TRBV6-3|TRBJ1-4|-|many
CASSNDEKLFF
TGTGCCAGCAGCAACGATGAAAAACTGTTTTTT
>TRBV28|TRBJ1-1|-|many
CASSLWGSHTEAFF
TGTGCCAGCAGTTTGTGGGGGTCCCACACTGAAGCTTTCTTT
>TRBV5-4|TRBJ1-1|TRBD1|many
CASSLRGTGLNTEAFF
TGCGCCAGCAGCTTGCGTGGGACAGGCCTCAACACTGAAGCTTTCTTT
>TRBV12-3/TRBV12-4|TRBJ1-5|TRBD1|many
CASSFGDRYNQPQHF
TGTGCCAGCAGTTTTGGGGACAGGTACAATCAGCCCCAGCATTTT
>TRBV6-2/TRBV6-3|TRBJ2-7|-|many
CASRSSTGAYEQYF
TGTGCCAGCAGATCCTCGACAGGAGCCTACGAGCAGTACTTC